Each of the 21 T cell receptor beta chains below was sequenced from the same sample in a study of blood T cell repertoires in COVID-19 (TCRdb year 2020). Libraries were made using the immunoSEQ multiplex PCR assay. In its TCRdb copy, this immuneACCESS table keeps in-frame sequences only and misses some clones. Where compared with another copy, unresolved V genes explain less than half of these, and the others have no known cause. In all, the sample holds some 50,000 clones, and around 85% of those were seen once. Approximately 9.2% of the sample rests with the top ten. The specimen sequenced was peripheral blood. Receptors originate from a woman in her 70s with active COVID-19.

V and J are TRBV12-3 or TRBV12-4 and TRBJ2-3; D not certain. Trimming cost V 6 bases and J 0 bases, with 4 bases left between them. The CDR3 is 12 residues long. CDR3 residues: CASRTSTDTQYF. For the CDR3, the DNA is TGTGCCAGCAGGACTAGCACAGATACGCAGTATTTT.

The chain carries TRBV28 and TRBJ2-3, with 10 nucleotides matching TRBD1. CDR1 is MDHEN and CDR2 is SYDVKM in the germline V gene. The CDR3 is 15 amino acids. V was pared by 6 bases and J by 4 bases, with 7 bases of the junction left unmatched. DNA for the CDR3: TGTGCCAGCAGGCGACAGGGGGCAGCGGCAGATACGCAGTATTTT. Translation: CASRRQGAAADTQYF.

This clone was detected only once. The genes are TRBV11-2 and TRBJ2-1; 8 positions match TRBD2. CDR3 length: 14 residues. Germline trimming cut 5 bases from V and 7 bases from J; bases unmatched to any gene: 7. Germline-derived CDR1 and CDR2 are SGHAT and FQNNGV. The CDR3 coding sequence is TGTGCCAGCAGCCCCTCCACGGGGGGGAATGAGCAGTTCTTC. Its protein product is CASSPSTGGNEQFF. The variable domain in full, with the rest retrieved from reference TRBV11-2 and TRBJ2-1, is EAGVAQSPRYKIIEKRQSVAFWCNPISGHATLYWYQQILGQGPKLLIQFQNNGVVDDSQLPKDRFSAERLKGVDSTLKIQPAKLEDSAVYLCASSPSTGGNEQFFGPGTRLTVL.

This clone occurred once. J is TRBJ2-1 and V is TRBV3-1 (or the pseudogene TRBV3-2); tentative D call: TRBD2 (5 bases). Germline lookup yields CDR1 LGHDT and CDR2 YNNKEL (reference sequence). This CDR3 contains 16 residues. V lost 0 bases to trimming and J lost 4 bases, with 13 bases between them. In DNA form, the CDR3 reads TGTGCCAGCAGCCAAGAGAGCGGCTCAAATTACAATGAGCAGTTCTTC. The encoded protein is CASSQESGSNYNEQFF.

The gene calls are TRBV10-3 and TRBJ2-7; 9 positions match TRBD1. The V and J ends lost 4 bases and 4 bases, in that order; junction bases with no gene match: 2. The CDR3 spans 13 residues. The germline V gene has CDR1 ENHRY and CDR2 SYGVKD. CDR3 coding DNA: TGTGCCATCAGTGCGACAGGGGGTTACGAGCAGTACTTC. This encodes CAISATGGYEQYF.

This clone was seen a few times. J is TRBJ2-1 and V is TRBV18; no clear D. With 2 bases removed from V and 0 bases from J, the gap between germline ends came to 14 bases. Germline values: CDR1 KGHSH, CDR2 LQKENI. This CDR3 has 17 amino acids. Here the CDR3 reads CASSPSTYPSSYNEQFF. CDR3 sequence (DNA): TGTGCCAGCTCACCAAGTACGTACCCGAGCTCCTACAATGAGCAGTTCTTC.

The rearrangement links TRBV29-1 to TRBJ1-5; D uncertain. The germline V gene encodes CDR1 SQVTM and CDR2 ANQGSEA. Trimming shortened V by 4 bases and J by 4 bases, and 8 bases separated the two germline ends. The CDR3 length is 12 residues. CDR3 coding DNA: TGCAGCGTTGTAGTGCCGAATCAGCCCCAGCATTTT. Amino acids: CSVVVPNQPQHF.

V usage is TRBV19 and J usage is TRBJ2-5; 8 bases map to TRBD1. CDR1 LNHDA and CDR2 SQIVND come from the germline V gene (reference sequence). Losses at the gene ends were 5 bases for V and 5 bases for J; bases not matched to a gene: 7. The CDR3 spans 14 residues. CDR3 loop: CASSSRDRRETQYF. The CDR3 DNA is TGTGCCAGTAGTTCCCGGGACAGGAGGGAGACCCAGTACTTC. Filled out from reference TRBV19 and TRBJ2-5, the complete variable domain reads DGGITQSPKYLFRKEGQNVTLSCEQNLNHDAMYWYRQDPGQGLRLIYYSQIVNDFQKGDIAEGYSVSREKKESFPLTVTSAQKNPTAFYLCASSSRDRRETQYFGPGTRLLVL.

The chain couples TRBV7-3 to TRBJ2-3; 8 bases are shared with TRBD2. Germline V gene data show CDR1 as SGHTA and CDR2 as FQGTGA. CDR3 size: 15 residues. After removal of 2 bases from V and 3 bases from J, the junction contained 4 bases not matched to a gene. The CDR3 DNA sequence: TGTGCCAGCAGCTTATCGGGGGGGAGGACAGATACGCAGTATTTT. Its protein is CASSLSGGRTDTQYF.

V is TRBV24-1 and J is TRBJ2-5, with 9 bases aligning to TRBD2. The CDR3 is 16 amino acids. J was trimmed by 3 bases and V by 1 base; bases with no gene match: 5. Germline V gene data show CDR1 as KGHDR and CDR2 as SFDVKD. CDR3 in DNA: TGTGCCACCAGTGATTTCGGGCTAGCGGGAAAAGAGACCCAGTACTTC. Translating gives CATSDFGLAGKETQYF.

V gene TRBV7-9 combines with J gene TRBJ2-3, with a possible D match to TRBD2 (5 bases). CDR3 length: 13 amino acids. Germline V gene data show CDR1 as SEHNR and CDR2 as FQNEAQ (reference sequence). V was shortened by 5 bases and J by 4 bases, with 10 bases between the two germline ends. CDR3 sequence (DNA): TGTGCCAGCAGCCACAAGCGGCCAGATACGCAGTATTTT. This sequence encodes CASSHKRPDTQYF.

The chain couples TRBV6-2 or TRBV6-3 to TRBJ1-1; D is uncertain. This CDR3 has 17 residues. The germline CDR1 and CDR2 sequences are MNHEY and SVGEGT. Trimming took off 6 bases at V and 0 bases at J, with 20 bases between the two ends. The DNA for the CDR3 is TGTGCCAGCAGCGGGTCCGGGGAAAAGGTTATGAACACTGAAGCTTTCTTT. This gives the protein CASSGSGEKVMNTEAFF.

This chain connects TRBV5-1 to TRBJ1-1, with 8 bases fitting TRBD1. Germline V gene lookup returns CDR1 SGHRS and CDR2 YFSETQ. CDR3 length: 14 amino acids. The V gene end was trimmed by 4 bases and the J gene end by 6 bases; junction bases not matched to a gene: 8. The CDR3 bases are TGCGCCAGCAGCCTGACAGGGGTGAGGGCTGAAGCTTTCTTT. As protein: CASSLTGVRAEAFF.

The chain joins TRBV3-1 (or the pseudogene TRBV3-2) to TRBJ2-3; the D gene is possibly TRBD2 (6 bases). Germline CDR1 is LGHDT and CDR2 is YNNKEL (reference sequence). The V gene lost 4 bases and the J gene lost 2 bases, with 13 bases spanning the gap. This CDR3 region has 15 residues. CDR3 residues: CASSPTGRPTDTQYF. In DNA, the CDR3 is TGTGCCAGCAGCCCCACCGGGAGACCCACAGATACGCAGTATTTT.

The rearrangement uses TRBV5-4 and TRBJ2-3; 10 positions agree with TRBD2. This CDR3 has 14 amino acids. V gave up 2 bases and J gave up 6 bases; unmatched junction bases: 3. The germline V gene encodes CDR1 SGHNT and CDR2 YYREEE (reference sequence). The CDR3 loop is CASSLEAGGDTQYF. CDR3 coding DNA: TGTGCCAGCAGCTTAGAAGCGGGAGGGGATACGCAGTATTTT.

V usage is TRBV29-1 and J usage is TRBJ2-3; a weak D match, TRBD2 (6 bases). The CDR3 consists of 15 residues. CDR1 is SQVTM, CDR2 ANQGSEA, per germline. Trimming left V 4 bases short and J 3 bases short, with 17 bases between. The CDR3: CSVVSRLAYTDTQYF. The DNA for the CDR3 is TGCAGCGTTGTGTCCCGGCTAGCGTATACAGATACGCAGTATTTT.

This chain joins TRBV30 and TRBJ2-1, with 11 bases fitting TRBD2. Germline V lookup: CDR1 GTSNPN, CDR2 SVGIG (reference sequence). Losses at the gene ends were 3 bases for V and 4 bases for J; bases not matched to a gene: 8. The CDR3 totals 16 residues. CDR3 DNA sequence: TGTGCCTGGAGACCTTCCGGGACTAGCGGATACAATGAGCAGTTCTTC. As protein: CAWRPSGTSGYNEQFF.

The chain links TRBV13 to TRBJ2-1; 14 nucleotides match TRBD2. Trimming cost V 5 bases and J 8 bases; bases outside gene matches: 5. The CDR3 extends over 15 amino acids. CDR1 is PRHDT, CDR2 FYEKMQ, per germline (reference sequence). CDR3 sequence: CASSGGLAGAHEQFF. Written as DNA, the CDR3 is TGTGCCAGCAGCGGGGGACTAGCGGGAGCTCATGAGCAGTTCTTC.

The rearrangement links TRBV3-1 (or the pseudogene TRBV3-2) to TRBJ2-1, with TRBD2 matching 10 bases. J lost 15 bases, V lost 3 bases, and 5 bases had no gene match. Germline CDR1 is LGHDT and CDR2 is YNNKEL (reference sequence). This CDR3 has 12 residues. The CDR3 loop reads CASSHLLAGPFF. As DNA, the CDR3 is TGTGCCAGCAGCCATCTACTAGCGGGACCGTTCTTC.

The CDR3 reads CASGLSGASYNEQFF. In DNA form, the CDR3 reads TGTGCTAGTGGTTTGAGCGGGGCCTCCTACAATGAGCAGTTCTTC. The chain links TRBV12-5 to TRBJ2-1; 7 bases fit TRBD2. Germline CDR1 and CDR2: LGHNT and FRNRAP. The CDR3 loop spans 15 amino acids. The V and J ends lost 2 bases and 0 bases, in that order; junction bases with no gene match: 1.

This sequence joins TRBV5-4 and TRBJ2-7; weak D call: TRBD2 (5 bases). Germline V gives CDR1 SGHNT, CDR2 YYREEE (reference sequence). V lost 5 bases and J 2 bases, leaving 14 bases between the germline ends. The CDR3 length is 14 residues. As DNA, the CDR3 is TGTGCCAGCAGTAACGGACTGACCGCCTACGAGCAGTACTTC. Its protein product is CASSNGLTAYEQYF.